This T cell receptor (beta chain) was recorded in a study of T cell repertoires in cytomegalovirus infection. About the research overall: Indicated by public TCR beta signatures were CMV infection and matching HLA type.

Concerning this clonotype: The antigen is not known.

One entry per CDR3 protein, called by TCRdb with MiXCR from the reads. The sample comprises about 120,000 distinct CDR3 sequences, roughly 9.1% of which are singletons, and over 25% rests with the top ten. The sample taken for sequencing was PBMCs, sequenced either directly or after in vitro stimulation (not recorded which). The TCR comes from a human donor in good health (CMV status not recorded). Some clones in this sample may be carry-over from other donors' samples.

The CDR3 loop is CASSVEGTGHIQYF. The CDR3 DNA is TGTGCCAGCAGCGTAGAAGGGACAGGGCACATTCAGTACTTC. The chain carries TRBV9 and TRBJ2-4; TRBD1 matches at 9 bases. This CDR3 has 14 residues. Trimming removed 0 bases from V and 8 bases from J; junction bases left unmatched: 3. From germline, CDR1 is SGDLS and CDR2 YYNGEE.